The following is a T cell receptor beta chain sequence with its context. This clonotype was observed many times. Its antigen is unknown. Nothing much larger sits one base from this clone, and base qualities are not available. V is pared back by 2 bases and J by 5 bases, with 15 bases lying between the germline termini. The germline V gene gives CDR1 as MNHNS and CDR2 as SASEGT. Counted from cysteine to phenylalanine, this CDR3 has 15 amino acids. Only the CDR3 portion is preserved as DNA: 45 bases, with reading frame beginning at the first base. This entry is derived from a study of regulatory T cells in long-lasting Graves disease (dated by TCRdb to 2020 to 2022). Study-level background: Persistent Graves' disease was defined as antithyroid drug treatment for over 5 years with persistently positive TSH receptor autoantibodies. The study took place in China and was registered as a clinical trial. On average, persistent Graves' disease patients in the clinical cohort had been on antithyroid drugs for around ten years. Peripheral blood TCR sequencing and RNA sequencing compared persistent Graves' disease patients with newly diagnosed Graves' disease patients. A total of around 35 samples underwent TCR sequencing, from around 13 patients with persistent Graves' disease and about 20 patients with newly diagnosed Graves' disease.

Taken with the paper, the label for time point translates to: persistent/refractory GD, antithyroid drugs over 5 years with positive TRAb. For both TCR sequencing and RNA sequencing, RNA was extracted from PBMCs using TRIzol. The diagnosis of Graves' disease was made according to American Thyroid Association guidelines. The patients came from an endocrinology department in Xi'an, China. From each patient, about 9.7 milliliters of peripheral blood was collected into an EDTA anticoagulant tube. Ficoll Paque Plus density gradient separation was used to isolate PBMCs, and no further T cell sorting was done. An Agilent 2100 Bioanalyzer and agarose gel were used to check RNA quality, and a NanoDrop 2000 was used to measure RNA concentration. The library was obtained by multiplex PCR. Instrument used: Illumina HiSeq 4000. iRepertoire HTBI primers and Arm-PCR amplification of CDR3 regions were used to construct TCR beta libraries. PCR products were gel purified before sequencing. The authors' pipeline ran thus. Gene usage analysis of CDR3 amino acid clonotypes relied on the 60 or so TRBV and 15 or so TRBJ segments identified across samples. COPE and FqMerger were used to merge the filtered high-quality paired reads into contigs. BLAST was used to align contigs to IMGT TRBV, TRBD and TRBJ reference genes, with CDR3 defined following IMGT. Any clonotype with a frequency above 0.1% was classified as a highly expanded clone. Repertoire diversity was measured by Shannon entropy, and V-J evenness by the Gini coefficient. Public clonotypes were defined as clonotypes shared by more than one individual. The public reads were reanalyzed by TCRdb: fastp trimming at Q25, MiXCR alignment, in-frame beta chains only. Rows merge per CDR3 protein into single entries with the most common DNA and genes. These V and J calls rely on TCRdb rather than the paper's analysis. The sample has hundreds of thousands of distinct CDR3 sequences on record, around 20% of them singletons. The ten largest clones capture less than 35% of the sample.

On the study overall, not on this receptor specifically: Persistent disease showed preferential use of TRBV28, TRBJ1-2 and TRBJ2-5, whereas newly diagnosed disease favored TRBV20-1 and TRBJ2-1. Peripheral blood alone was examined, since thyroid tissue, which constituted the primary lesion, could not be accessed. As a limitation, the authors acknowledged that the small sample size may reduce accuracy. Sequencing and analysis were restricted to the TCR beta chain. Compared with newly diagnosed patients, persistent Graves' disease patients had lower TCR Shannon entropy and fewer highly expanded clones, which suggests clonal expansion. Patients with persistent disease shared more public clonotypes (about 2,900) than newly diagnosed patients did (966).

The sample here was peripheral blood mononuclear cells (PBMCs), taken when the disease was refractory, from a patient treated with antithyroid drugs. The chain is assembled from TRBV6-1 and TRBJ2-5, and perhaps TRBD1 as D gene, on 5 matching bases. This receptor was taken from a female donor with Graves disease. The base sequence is TGTGCCAGCAGTGAACGGCATCAAAAGGGGGAGACCCAGTACTTC. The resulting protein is CASSERHQKGETQYF.